This T cell receptor (beta chain) was recovered during a study of T-cell memory formation after mild COVID-19. Concerning this clonotype itself: The target antigen is unknown.

TCR alpha and TCR beta cDNA libraries carrying sample barcodes and UMIs came from 5'RACE with constant-segment primers. MiXCR was run by TCRdb on the 5' RACE reads, yielding one entry per CDR3 protein. The data hold 450,000 or so distinct CDR3 sequences, with over 15% observed a single time. Study-wide findings and caveats: There was a balanced CD4/CD8 profile in clones contracting day 15 to 85, and later expanders leaned CD4+. Those CD4+ clones that contracted were mainly in CM and EM (CD8+ ones in EMRA). Memory sampled before infection contained some responding clones, suggesting cross-reactive memory joined.

The sequenced sample was PBMCs or a T cell subset sorted from them (not recorded which). The TCR comes from an adult woman who had mild COVID-19 (a few samples of this study predate the infection). Cell type and time point are not known.

For the CDR3, the DNA is TGTGCCAGCAGTGGACCACAGGGGCTGTTAAACTATGGCTACACCTTC. This sequence encodes CASSGPQGLLNYGYTF. The rearrangement uses TRBV2 and TRBJ1-2, with 7 positions matching TRBD1. V lost 4 bases to trimming and J lost 2 bases; unmatched junction nucleotides: 10. Germline V lookup: CDR1 SNHLY, CDR2 FYNNEI. The CDR3 covers 16 residues.